The 22 T cell receptor beta chains below all came from one sample that was sequenced in a study of PD-1 blockade in classical Hodgkin lymphoma. Relapse was seen in all patients after autologous stem cell transplantation, and brentuximab vedotin exposure was variable. TCRdb keeps only in-frame clones here, not all; method: immunoSEQ multiplex PCR. There are about 14,000 clones in the sample; around 84% occur only once, and 4% to 5.5% lies in the top ten. Specimen: peripheral blood mononuclear cells (PBMCs), collected at baseline. Every receptor here comes from a human donor with classical Hodgkin lymphoma.

The rearrangement links TRBV28 to TRBJ2-1; tentative D call: TRBD2 (6 bases). V lost 5 bases, J lost 8 bases, and 19 bases lay in between. Germline CDR1 and CDR2: MDHEN and SYDVKM. There are 15 residues in the CDR3. CDR3 amino acids: CASSRTSEGTDEQFF. The CDR3 bases are TGTGCCAGCAGTCGGACCTCGGAGGGCACAGATGAGCAGTTCTTC.

J is TRBJ1-6 and V is TRBV18; no reliable D call. Germline V gene lookup returns CDR1 KGHSH and CDR2 LQKENI. This CDR3 is built from 16 residues. Trimming stripped 2 bases from V and 6 bases from J, with 14 bases between. The CDR3 here is CASSPSAAQPNSPLHF. CDR3 DNA: TGTGCCAGCTCACCATCGGCAGCCCAACCTAATTCACCCCTCCACTTT. The full variable domain, its missing parts supplied by reference TRBV18 and TRBJ1-6, is NAGVMQNPRHLVRRRGQEARLRCSPMKGHSHVYWYRQLPEEGLKFMVYLQKENIIDESGMPKERFSAEFPKEGPSILRIQQVVRGDSAAYFCASSPSAAQPNSPLHFGNGTRLTVT.

This chain links TRBV6-6 with TRBJ1-1, with D unresolved. Trimming removed 2 bases at V and 4 bases at J, with 8 bases between. The CDR3 extends over 13 amino acids. CDR1 is MNHNY, CDR2 SVGAGI, per germline (reference sequence). The CDR3 region has the DNA TGTGCCAGCAGTTACGGGGTCTCCACTGAAGCTTTCTTT. Translated: CASSYGVSTEAFF.

The chain carries TRBV30 and TRBJ2-3; D possibly uses TRBD1 or TRBD2 (5 bases each). This CDR3 comprises 16 residues. Germline V CDR1 and CDR2: GTSNPN, SVGIG (reference sequence). V lost 0 bases and J 2 bases, leaving 15 bases between the germline ends. The CDR3: CAWSVGAGDITDTQYF. The CDR3 bases are TGTGCCTGGAGTGTAGGGGCCGGGGATATCACAGATACGCAGTATTTT.

Concerning this clone itself: One end of the junction varies from germline; a read error may be responsible. The V gene is TRBV9, the J gene TRBJ2-1; D perhaps matches TRBD2 (5 bases). Per germline, CDR1 SGDLS and CDR2 YYNGEE. The CDR3 covers 17 residues. In DNA form, the CDR3 reads TGTGCCAGCAACGTAGACATCGGGGTGAGCTCCTACAATGAGCAGTTCTTC. Translated: CASNVDIGVSSYNEQFF.

V gene TRBV5-1 combines with J gene TRBJ2-3; 11 nucleotides line up with TRBD2. Germline CDR1 and CDR2: SGHRS and YFSETQ. The CDR3 runs 16 residues. The junction had 6 bases not matched to a gene; V was cut back by 1 base and J by 5 bases. Here the CDR3 DNA reads TGCGCCAGCAGCTTGATGTCTAGCGGGGGGTTAGATACGCAGTATTTT. It specifies CASSLMSSGGLDTQYF.

The J gene is TRBJ2-7, the V gene TRBV7-3; TRBD1 aligns across 7 bases. V lost 3 bases and J lost 6; bases outside the gene matches: 5. The CDR3 has 13 residues. Germline assignment: CDR1 SGHTA and CDR2 FQGTGA. In nucleotides, the CDR3 is TGTGCCAGCAGCTTGACAGGGCGGAGCGAGCAGTACTTC. Protein: CASSLTGRSEQYF.

V is TRBV11-3 and J is TRBJ1-5; 7 bases map to TRBD1. This CDR3 has 14 residues. CDR1 and CDR2 from the germline V gene are SGHNT and YENEEA. The ends lost 6 bases at V and 5 bases at J; junction bases unmatched: 7. The CDR3: CASSSSGTDQPQHF. As DNA, the CDR3 is TGTGCCAGCAGTTCCTCTGGGACAGATCAGCCCCAGCATTTT.

This rearrangement joins TRBV30 to TRBJ2-3; no firm D call. The CDR3 contains 11 residues. V was shortened by 3 bases and J by 6 bases, with 7 bases between the two germline ends. Germline CDR1 GTSNPN, CDR2 SVGIG (reference sequence). CDR3 amino acids: CAWSQRDTQYF. In DNA form, the CDR3 reads TGTGCCTGGAGCCAGAGGGATACGCAGTATTTT.

The V gene is TRBV4-3, the J gene TRBJ1-6; D is perhaps TRBD1 (5 bases). The CDR3 spans 20 residues. The V gene's germline CDR1 is LGHNA and CDR2 YSLEER. V dropped 3 bases and J dropped 2 bases, with 23 bases sitting between them. CDR3 coding DNA: TGCGCCAGCAGCCACGACTTCCCCCAACAGGTTATCACCTATAATTCACCCCTCCACTTT. Protein product: CASSHDFPQQVITYNSPLHF.

This clone occurred once. V gene TRBV18 combines with J gene TRBJ2-6, with D tentatively TRBD2 (6 bases). V lost 3 bases to trimming and J lost 4 bases, with 13 bases between them. This CDR3 is 16 amino acids long. The V gene's germline CDR1 is KGHSH and CDR2 LQKENI. The CDR3 reads CASSPLGLAGANVLTF. DNA for the CDR3: TGTGCCAGCTCACCTTTGGGACTCGCAGGGGCCAACGTCCTGACTTTC.

This clone appeared a few times. V gene TRBV2 combines with J gene TRBJ1-5; D is unresolved. This CDR3 is built from 12 residues. V was trimmed by 6 bases and J by 5 bases, leaving 8 bases between them. Germline CDR1 and CDR2: SNHLY and FYNNEI. CDR3 nucleotide sequence: TGTGCCAGCAGCCTCCGTTATCAGCCCCAGCATTTT. Its translation: CASSLRYQPQHF.

This clone was seen a few times. The chain combines TRBV6-1 with TRBJ2-6; the D is unclear. This CDR3 region has 13 residues. Trimming removed 7 bases from V and 2 bases from J, with 6 bases in between. Germline CDR1 and CDR2: MNHNS and SASEGT. The CDR3 reads CASNRAGANVLTF. The CDR3 coding sequence is TGTGCCAGCAATAGGGCTGGGGCCAACGTCCTGACTTTC.

The chain is built from TRBV7-9 and TRBJ1-6, with D uncertain. CDR3 length equals 15 residues. From germline, CDR1 is SEHNR and CDR2 FQNEAQ (reference sequence). V dropped 1 base and J dropped 8 bases, with 12 bases sitting between them. CDR3 loop: CASSLVLGGDSPLHF. The CDR3, as DNA: TGTGCCAGCAGCTTAGTGTTGGGTGGGGATTCACCCCTCCACTTT.

The chain carries TRBV18 and TRBJ1-1; D unresolved. Germline CDR1 reads KGHSH; CDR2 reads LQKENI. The CDR3 is 14 amino acids. Trimming left V 2 bases short and J 1 base short, with 8 bases between. The CDR3 spells CASSPNNQNTEAFF. DNA of the CDR3: TGTGCCAGCTCACCAAATAATCAGAACACTGAAGCTTTCTTT.

The rearrangement joins TRBV7-9 to TRBJ1-1; a possible D gene is TRBD1 (6 bases). The V and J ends lost 5 bases and 13 bases respectively, with 17 bases between them. Germline V CDR1 and CDR2: SEHNR, FQNEAQ (reference sequence). This CDR3 has 12 amino acids. CDR3: CASSATQGNDFF. The CDR3 coding sequence is TGTGCCAGCAGCGCAACCCAGGGGAACGATTTCTTT. Combining the CDR3 with reference TRBV7-9 and TRBJ1-1 gives the whole variable domain DTGVSQNPRHKITKRGQNVTFRCDPISEHNRLYWYRQTLGQGPEFLTYFQNEAQLEKSRLLSDRFSAERPKGSFSTLEIQRTEQGDSAMYLCASSATQGNDFFGQGTRLTVV.

This clone has just one count. This chain joins TRBV27 and TRBJ1-2; 8 nucleotides agree with TRBD1. This CDR3 spans 17 amino acids. V dropped 4 bases and J dropped 6; count of bases not matched to a gene: 16. Germline CDR1 reads MNHEY; CDR2 reads SMNVEV (reference sequence). The CDR3 reads CASSSSGTGGRRNGYTF. CDR3 nucleotide sequence: TGTGCCAGCAGTTCCTCCGGGACAGGTGGACGTAGAAATGGCTACACCTTC.

This clone was observed a few times. The chain has TRBV18 and TRBJ1-1; D perhaps matches TRBD1 (6 bases). V dropped 3 bases and J dropped 1 base, with 15 bases sitting between them. This CDR3 has 16 amino acids. CDR1 KGHSH and CDR2 LQKENI come from the germline V gene. The CDR3 bases are TGTGCCAGCTCACCCAGGGGCGAGGTAGGGAACACTGAAGCTTTCTTT. Its translation is CASSPRGEVGNTEAFF.

Only a few counts were recorded for this clone. The rearrangement links TRBV27 to TRBJ2-7; TRBD1 matches 12 bases. The CDR3 runs to 14 residues. CDR1 MNHEY and CDR2 SMNVEV come from the germline V gene (reference sequence). V was pared by 3 bases and J by 4 bases, with 1 base of the junction left unmatched. The CDR3 nucleotides are TGTGCCAGCAGTTTGGGACAGGGGGCTTACGAGCAGTACTTC. Translated: CASSLGQGAYEQYF.

V and J are TRBV9 and TRBJ2-7, with 10 bases matching TRBD1. There are 17 residues in the CDR3. Germline loops: CDR1 SGDLS, CDR2 YYNGEE. After removal of 0 bases from V and 2 bases from J, the junction contained 8 bases not matched to a gene. CDR3 bases: TGTGCCAGCAGCGTAGCAACCCGGGACAGGGGCCCCTACGAGCAGTACTTC. Translating gives CASSVATRDRGPYEQYF.

As DNA, the CDR3 is TGTGCCACCAGACTTCCAGGGGGGACTAATGAAAAACTGTTTTTT. Amino acid sequence: CATRLPGGTNEKLFF. The chain couples TRBV15 to TRBJ1-4, with 7 bases aligning to TRBD1. The germline gives CDR1 LNHNV, CDR2 YYDKDF (reference sequence). CDR3 length: 15 residues. The J segment lost 2 bases and the V segment lost 6 bases, leaving 6 bases of the junction unmatched.

This clone was detected once. The chain links TRBV27 to TRBJ2-1; 8 bases match TRBD1. Germline CDR1 is MNHEY and CDR2 is SMNVEV (reference sequence). The CDR3 is 18 amino acids. The J segment lost 5 bases and the V segment lost 5 bases, leaving 17 bases of the junction unmatched. The CDR3 spells CASSPYMGLTGEDNEQFF. The CDR3 coding sequence is TGTGCCAGCAGTCCCTATATGGGTCTGACAGGGGAGGACAATGAGCAGTTCTTC.